The 19 T cell receptor beta chains in this list originate from one sample, sequenced in a study of T cells in Graves' hyperthyroidism and ophthalmopathy (dated by TCRdb to the late 2010s). Libraries were made using multiplex PCR. Data came from an Illumina HiSeq 2000. The TCR beta CDR3 regions were amplified from RNA transcripts. The TCR CDR3 was subjected to a first round of RT-PCR using the HTBI primer set and the Qiagen OneStep RT-PCR kit. The raw public data were reprocessed by TCRdb itself: fastp quality trimming at Q25, MiXCR clonotype calling, in-frame beta chains only. All rows with the same CDR3 protein become a single entry with the most common DNA and genes. The sample table contains roughly 300,000 distinct CDR3 sequences; only one count was recorded for 25% to 30% of them. The ten largest clones represent around 30% of the sample. The specimen was blood. Receptors originate from a man in his forties with Graves' hyperthyroidism that later progressed to Graves' ophthalmopathy.

This clonotype was detected ten times or more. The chain joins TRBV6-5 to TRBJ2-5; tentatively, D is TRBD1 (6 bases). Germline assignment: CDR1 MNHEY and CDR2 SVGAGI. Trimming took off 1 base at V and 4 bases at J, with 10 bases between the two ends. This CDR3 comprises 14 residues. CDR3 in DNA: TGTGCCAGCAGTTACTTTACAGGGTCAGAGACCCAGTACTTC. Amino acid sequence: CASSYFTGSETQYF.

This clonotype was seen ten or more times. The chain carries TRBV6-1 and TRBJ2-5; D possibly corresponds to TRBD1 (5 bases). Trimming took 6 bases from V and 2 from J, leaving 22 bases between them. This CDR3 contains 17 residues. Per the germline V gene, CDR1 is MNHNS and CDR2 is SASEGT. The CDR3, as DNA: TGTGCCAGCAGGCACCCGGACAAGGGGTTTCGGCAAGAGACCCAGTACTTC. Translation gives CASRHPDKGFRQETQYF.

The sample holds many counts of this clonotype. V and J are TRBV7-3 and TRBJ2-5, with D maybe TRBD2 (5 bases). There are 14 residues in the CDR3. The germline V gene encodes CDR1 SGHTA and CDR2 FQGTGA. The V end lost 2 bases, the J end lost 5 bases, and 12 bases lay between the germline ends. CDR3 loop: CASSLSAPGETQYF. CDR3 in DNA: TGTGCCAGCAGCTTATCGGCCCCGGGGGAGACCCAGTACTTC. The full variable domain, rest sourced from reference TRBV7-3 and TRBJ2-5, is GAGVSQTPSNKVTEKGKYVELRCDPISGHTALYWYRQSLGQGPEFLIYFQGTGAADDSGLPNDRFFAVRPEGSVSTLKIQRTERGDSAVYLCASSLSAPGETQYFGPGTRLLVL.

The V and J genes are TRBV2 and TRBJ2-1; 8 nucleotides line up with TRBD2. CDR3 length: 13 residues. In germline, CDR1 is SNHLY, CDR2 FYNNEI. Trimming cost V 4 bases and J 5 bases; bases outside gene matches: 1. CDR3 region: CASSAGRDNEQFF. Here the CDR3 DNA reads TGTGCCAGCAGTGCCGGGAGGGACAATGAGCAGTTCTTC.

This clonotype was seen repeatedly, ten times or more. This chain links TRBV11-2 with TRBJ1-1; the D is unclear. V was pared by 1 base and J by 4 bases, with 10 bases between. Germline CDR1 is SGHAT and CDR2 is FQNNGV. The CDR3 covers 14 residues. Here the CDR3 reads CASSLVLVSTEAFF. As DNA, the CDR3 is TGTGCCAGCAGCTTAGTGCTCGTGTCCACTGAAGCTTTCTTT.

In this sample, this clonotype turned up many times. V gene TRBV5-6 combines with J gene TRBJ1-2, with D tentatively TRBD1 (5 bases). CDR3 length equals 12 residues. Trimming removed 5 bases at V and 2 bases at J, with 7 bases between. Germline V gene lookup returns CDR1 SGHDT and CDR2 YYEEEE. CDR3 DNA: TGTGCCAGCAGGGGGGGAAACTATGGCTACACCTTC. Translating gives CASRGGNYGYTF.

This clonotype came up many times. This rearrangement joins TRBV6-1 to TRBJ1-3; D not resolved. Per the germline V gene, CDR1 is MNHNS and CDR2 is SASEGT. The CDR3 totals 15 residues. The germline V and J ends were trimmed by 5 bases and 8 bases, with 19 bases remaining between them. CDR3 coding DNA: TGTGCCAGCAGTCTGGGAAGGGAAACGAGAGACACCATATATTTT. This codes for CASSLGRETRDTIYF.

This clonotype has a single count. The CDR3 reads CASSAGQKGYGYTF. In nucleotides, the CDR3 is TGTGCCAGCAGTGCAGGGCAAAAAGGGTATGGCTACACCTTC. This chain connects TRBV7-9 to TRBJ1-2; possibly TRBD1 for D (5 bases). The CDR3 runs to 14 residues. Germline CDR1 SEHNR, CDR2 FQNEAQ (reference sequence). The ends were cut back, 6 bases at V and 5 bases at J, with 16 bases in the middle.

This chain uses TRBV19 with TRBJ1-5, with D perhaps matching TRBD1 (6 bases). The V gene's germline CDR1 is LNHDA and CDR2 SQIVND (reference sequence). The CDR3 runs 15 residues. Trimming cost V 4 bases and J 4 bases, with 14 bases left between them. The CDR3 sequence is CASSRNRASNQPQHF. The DNA for the CDR3 is TGTGCCAGTAGTAGGAACAGGGCGTCAAATCAGCCCCAGCATTTT.

This clonotype was recorded at least ten times. The V gene is TRBV25-1, the J gene TRBJ2-2, with TRBD2 matching 12 bases. V dropped 1 base and J dropped 6; count of bases not matched to a gene: 3. The length of the CDR3 is 16 residues. Germline V gene sequence: CDR1 MGHDK, CDR2 SYGVNS. The CDR3 reads CASSESLAGGAGELFF. CDR3 DNA sequence: TGTGCCAGCAGTGAATCCCTAGCGGGAGGGGCCGGGGAGCTGTTTTTT.

This clonotype was seen a handful of times. This chain uses TRBV6-2 or TRBV6-3 with TRBJ2-7; 8 nucleotides match TRBD2. The CDR3 consists of 14 residues. In germline, CDR1 is MNHEY, CDR2 SVGEGT. The V and J ends lost 6 bases and 2 bases, in that order; junction bases with no gene match: 6. The CDR3 nucleotides read TGTGCCAGCAGAACTAGCGGCCCTACCTACGAGCAGTACTTC. It encodes CASRTSGPTYEQYF.

This clonotype was seen ten or more times. Here the CDR3 reads CASSRDTFSYEQYF. The CDR3 DNA reads as TGCGCCAGCAGCCGGGACACCTTCTCCTACGAGCAGTACTTC. This chain links TRBV4-1 with TRBJ2-7; weak D call: TRBD1 (6 bases). Germline lookup yields CDR1 MGHRA and CDR2 YSYEKL. The CDR3 is 14 residues long. The V end was cut by 4 bases, the J end by 0 bases, with 10 bases between.

This chain links TRBV28 with TRBJ1-2, with 9 nucleotides matching TRBD1. V gave up 4 bases and J gave up 5 bases; unmatched junction bases: 8. The germline gives CDR1 MDHEN, CDR2 SYDVKM. The CDR3 extends over 15 amino acids. The CDR3 nucleotides are TGTGCCAGCAGTTCGAACCCGGGACAGGGTTATGGCTACACCTTC. Translating gives CASSSNPGQGYGYTF.

In its sample, this clonotype was seen once. The chain has TRBV12-5 and TRBJ2-5, with D unclear. Germline V gives CDR1 LGHNT, CDR2 FRNRAP. CDR3 size: 11 residues. Trimming shortened V by 7 bases and J by 2 bases, and 5 bases separated the two germline ends. The CDR3 bases are TGTGCTAGTGCGGAGCAAGAGACCCAGTACTTC. Its protein is CASAEQETQYF.

This clonotype was seen only a few times. The rearrangement links TRBV6-1 to TRBJ2-5, with TRBD1 matching over 7 bases. Trimming cost V 0 bases and J 5 bases; bases outside gene matches: 3. The germline V gene encodes CDR1 MNHNS and CDR2 SASEGT. This CDR3 comprises 14 residues. CDR3 residues: CASSEAGGRETQYF. DNA for the CDR3: TGTGCCAGCAGTGAAGCAGGGGGCCGGGAGACCCAGTACTTC.

This clonotype was seen ten or more times. The chain links TRBV6-5 to TRBJ1-1; 7 nucleotides align to TRBD1. Germline loops: CDR1 MNHEY, CDR2 SVGAGI. CDR3 length: 12 amino acids. V was clipped by 6 bases and J by 10 bases; unmatched bases: 8. CDR3 bases: TGTGCCAGCAGCCCTACCTGGGACAGAGCTTTCTTT. This translates into CASSPTWDRAFF.

This clonotype was observed many times. V gene TRBV12-3 or TRBV12-4 combines with J gene TRBJ2-3; 7 bases are shared with TRBD2. V was clipped by 6 bases and J by 2 bases; unmatched bases: 11. The CDR3 length is 16 residues. CDR3 amino acids: CASSLRGVQPTDTQYF. CDR3 coding DNA: TGTGCCAGCAGCCTACGGGGGGTGCAGCCCACAGATACGCAGTATTTT.

This clonotype was seen ten or more times. The chain combines TRBV2 with TRBJ2-7, with unresolved D. This CDR3 region has 11 residues. CDR1 and CDR2 from the germline V gene are SNHLY and FYNNEI. With 4 bases removed from V and 3 bases from J, the gap between germline ends came to 4 bases. The CDR3 loop is CASSALYEQYF. CDR3 bases: TGTGCCAGCAGTGCCCTCTACGAGCAGTACTTC.

At least ten counts were recorded for this clonotype. The chain uses TRBV10-3 and TRBJ2-5; 9 positions agree with TRBD2. The length of the CDR3 is 14 residues. V lost 4 bases to trimming and J lost 4 bases; unmatched junction nucleotides: 4. Germline CDR1 ENHRY, CDR2 SYGVKD. The CDR3 protein is CAISVAGAGETQYF. CDR3 sequence (DNA): TGTGCCATCAGTGTAGCGGGAGCTGGAGAGACCCAGTACTTC.